Given below is one T cell receptor (beta chain) in context. Its cognate antigen is unknown. Measured with immunoSEQ multiplex PCR; TCRdb has only the in-frame clones, and not every one. Of around 100,000 clones listed, 92% are singletons. This record comes from a study of siplizumab effects on memory and regulatory T cells. Study findings and constraints: Proof of suppressive function in proliferating Tregs from siplizumab cultures was not established. Naive T cells were seemingly more diverse than memory cells, and major contributions to the alloresponse seemed to be made by them. Mapping to unstimulated subsets was achieved for only a minor fraction of alloreactive clones. Alloreactive sequences that could be traced to unstimulated CD4+ memory cells showed a significant reduction under siplizumab.

The V and J ends lost 6 bases and 1 base respectively, with 13 bases between them. Per the germline V gene, CDR1 is SGHKS and CDR2 is YYEKEE (reference sequence). The CDR3 totals 14 residues. The specimen was CD4+ T cells sorted from blood. The chain combines TRBV5-5 with TRBJ1-1; unclear D gene. The receptor was derived from a human donor in good health. In nucleotides, the CDR3 is TGTGCCAGCATCCTTACCGGGCCGAACACTGAAGCTTTCTTT. It yields the protein CASILTGPNTEAFF.